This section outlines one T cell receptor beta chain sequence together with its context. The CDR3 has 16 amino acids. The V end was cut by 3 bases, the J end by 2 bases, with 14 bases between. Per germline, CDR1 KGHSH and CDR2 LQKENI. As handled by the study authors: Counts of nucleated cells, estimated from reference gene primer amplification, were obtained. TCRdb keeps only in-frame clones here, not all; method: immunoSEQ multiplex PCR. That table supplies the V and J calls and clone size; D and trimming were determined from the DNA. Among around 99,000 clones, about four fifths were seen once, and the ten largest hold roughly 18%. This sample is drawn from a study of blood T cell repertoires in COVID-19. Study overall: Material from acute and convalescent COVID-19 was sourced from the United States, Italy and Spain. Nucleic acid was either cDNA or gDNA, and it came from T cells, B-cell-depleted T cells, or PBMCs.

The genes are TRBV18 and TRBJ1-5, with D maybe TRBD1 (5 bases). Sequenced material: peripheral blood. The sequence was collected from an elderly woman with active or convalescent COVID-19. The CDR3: CASSPASIQGNQPQHF. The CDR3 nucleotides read TGTGCCAGCTCACCGGCGTCTATACAGGGCAATCAGCCCCAGCATTTT.